One and the same sample provided the 7 T cell receptor beta chains below, sequenced in a study of response to subunit inactivated influenza vaccine. In TCRdb, the RT-PCR reads were re-called with MiXCR into one record per CDR3 protein. In the table there are roughly 500,000 distinct CDR3 sequences, roughly 23% of which are singletons. The material sequenced was CD4+ T cells sorted from PBMCs, taken 5 days after vaccination. These receptors were obtained from a man aged 50 to 59 who received an inactivated influenza vaccine.

The chain has TRBV4-3 and TRBJ2-1, with 10 bases identical to TRBD2. Germline trimming cut 1 base from V and 0 bases from J; bases unmatched to any gene: 9. Per the germline V gene, CDR1 is LGHNA and CDR2 is YSLEER. The CDR3 length is 19 residues. The CDR3 bases are TGCGCCAGCAGCCAAGGTCCATCTAGCGGGAGTTCCTCCTACAATGAGCAGTTCTTC. Translated, it gives CASSQGPSSGSSSYNEQFF.

Comments on this clonotype: One end of the junction fails to match germline, which may point to a read error. The chain joins TRBV4-3 to TRBJ2-2; D possibly corresponds to TRBD1 (6 bases). The germline V gene encodes CDR1 LGHNA and CDR2 YSLEER. The CDR3 contains 16 residues. The CDR3 region has the DNA TGCGCCAGCAGCCTACTGGTGGGGGCGAACACCGGGGAGCTGATTTTT. Protein product: CASSLLVGANTGELIF.

This clonotype was counted only a few times. The genes are TRBV20-1 and TRBJ2-1; the match to TRBD2 covers 7 bases. With V trimmed by 1 base and J by 8 bases, 11 bases remained unmatched. Germline loops: CDR1 DFQATT, CDR2 SNEGSKA (reference sequence). CDR3 length: 15 residues. CDR3 residues: CSARASLAFGDEQFF. The CDR3 coding sequence is TGCAGTGCTAGAGCCTCACTAGCGTTCGGGGATGAGCAGTTCTTC.

This clonotype was counted many times. This chain joins TRBV12-3 or TRBV12-4 and TRBJ1-6; D call uncertain. The V end lost 10 bases, the J end lost 0 bases, and 7 bases lay between the germline ends. The CDR3 length is 13 residues. Here the CDR3 reads CATSNSYNSPLHF. Here the CDR3 DNA reads TGTGCCACCTCTAACTCCTATAATTCACCCCTCCACTTT.

This chain links TRBV7-9 with TRBJ2-7; D possibly corresponds to TRBD1 (6 bases). The V gene lost 1 base and the J gene lost 4 bases, with 14 bases spanning the gap. Germline CDR1 reads SEHNR; CDR2 reads FQNEAQ (reference sequence). The CDR3 covers 15 residues. CDR3 amino acids: CASSLGAGAQYEQYF. The CDR3 nucleotides are TGTGCCAGCAGCTTAGGGGCAGGGGCCCAGTACGAGCAGTACTTC.

V is TRBV29-1 and J is TRBJ1-2, with a possible D match to TRBD1 (5 bases). Trimming took off 3 bases at V and 7 bases at J, with 12 bases between the two ends. Looked up from germline, CDR1 is SQVTM and CDR2 is ANQGSEA. This CDR3 comprises 12 residues. The CDR3 DNA is TGCAGCGTTGAGGGGGAAGTCAGTGGCTACACCTTC. As protein: CSVEGEVSGYTF.

The chain joins TRBV24-1 to TRBJ2-1; 8 nucleotides align to TRBD2. Per germline, CDR1 KGHDR and CDR2 SFDVKD. V dropped 4 bases and J dropped 3; count of bases not matched to a gene: 7. This CDR3 has 16 residues. In DNA, the CDR3 is TGTGCCACCAGTGACCGCCGAGCGGGGGACTACAATGAGCAGTTCTTC. Translating it yields CATSDRRAGDYNEQFF.